Detailed here is one T cell receptor beta chain. This sample was included in a study of shared T cell receptors in the human thymus. V dropped 6 bases and J dropped 6 bases, with 11 bases sitting between them. The CDR3 has 13 amino acids. Germline-derived CDR1 and CDR2 are MGHDK and SYGVNS. Libraries were prepared by immunoSEQ multiplex PCR; TCRdb keeps only in-frame clonotypes and omits some of them. This sample has 700,000 or so clones, with roughly 88% found just once. The data were also submitted as part of a second study, on human thymus T cells. That publication notes: Congenital heart defects were the reason for the corrective surgery that the donors, healthy Finnish infants, were having. Corrective heart surgery yielded the resections from which the thymus tissue came. Thymic as well as blood repertoires seemed to favor certain V and J genes unevenly. Related research found strongly overlapping thymic repertoires in unrelated individuals.

Material for sequencing was thymocytes. V usage is TRBV25-1 and J usage is TRBJ1-4; the D gene is possibly TRBD1 (5 bases). This clonotype was obtained from a girl less than two years old with a congenital heart defect. This chain's CDR3 is CASRYGHYEKLFF. The CDR3 bases are TGTGCCAGCAGATACGGACATTATGAAAAACTGTTTTTT. Based on the CDR3 plus reference TRBV25-1 and TRBJ1-4, the full variable domain is EADIYQTPRYLVIGTGKKITLECSQTMGHDKMYWYQQDPGMELHLIHYSYGVNSTEKGDLSSESTVSRIRTEHFPLTLESARPSHTSQYLCASRYGHYEKLFFGSGTQLSVL.